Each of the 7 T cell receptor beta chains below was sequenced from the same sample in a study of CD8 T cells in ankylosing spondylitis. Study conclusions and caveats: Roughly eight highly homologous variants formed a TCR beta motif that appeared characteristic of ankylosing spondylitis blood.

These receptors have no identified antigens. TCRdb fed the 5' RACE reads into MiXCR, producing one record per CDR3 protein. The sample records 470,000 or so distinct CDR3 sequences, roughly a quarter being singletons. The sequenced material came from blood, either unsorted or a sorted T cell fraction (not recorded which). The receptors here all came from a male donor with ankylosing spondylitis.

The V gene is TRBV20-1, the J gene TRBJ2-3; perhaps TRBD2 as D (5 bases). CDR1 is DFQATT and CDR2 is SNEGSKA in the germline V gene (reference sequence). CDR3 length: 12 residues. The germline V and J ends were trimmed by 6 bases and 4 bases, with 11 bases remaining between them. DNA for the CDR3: TGCAGTGCCCTAGGACTTTCAGATACGCAGTATTTT. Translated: CSALGLSDTQYF.

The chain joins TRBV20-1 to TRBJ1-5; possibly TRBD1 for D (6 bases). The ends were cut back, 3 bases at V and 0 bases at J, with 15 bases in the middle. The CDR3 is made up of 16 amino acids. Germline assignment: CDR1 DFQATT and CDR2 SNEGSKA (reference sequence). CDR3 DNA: TGCAGTGCTAGTTACCGGGGGGCGAGTAGCAATCAGCCCCAGCATTTT. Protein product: CSASYRGASSNQPQHF.

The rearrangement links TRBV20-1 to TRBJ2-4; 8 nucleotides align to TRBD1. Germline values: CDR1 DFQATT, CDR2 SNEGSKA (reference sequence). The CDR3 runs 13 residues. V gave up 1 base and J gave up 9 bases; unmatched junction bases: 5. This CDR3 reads CSARGTGQLIQYF. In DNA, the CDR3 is TGCAGTGCTAGAGGGACAGGGCAACTCATTCAGTACTTC.

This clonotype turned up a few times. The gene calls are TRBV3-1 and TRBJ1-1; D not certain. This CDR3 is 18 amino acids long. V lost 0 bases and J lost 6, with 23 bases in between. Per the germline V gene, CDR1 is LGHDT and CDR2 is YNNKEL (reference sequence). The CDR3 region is CASSQEVWTVDRGAEAFF. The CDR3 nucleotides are TGTGCCAGCAGCCAAGAAGTCTGGACCGTGGACCGGGGTGCTGAAGCTTTCTTT.

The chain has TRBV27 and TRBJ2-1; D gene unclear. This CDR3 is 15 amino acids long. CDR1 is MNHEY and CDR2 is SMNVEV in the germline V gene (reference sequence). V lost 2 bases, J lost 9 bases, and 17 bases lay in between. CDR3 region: CASSLAWTIWPEQFF. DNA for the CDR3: TGTGCCAGCAGTTTAGCTTGGACGATCTGGCCTGAGCAGTTCTTC.

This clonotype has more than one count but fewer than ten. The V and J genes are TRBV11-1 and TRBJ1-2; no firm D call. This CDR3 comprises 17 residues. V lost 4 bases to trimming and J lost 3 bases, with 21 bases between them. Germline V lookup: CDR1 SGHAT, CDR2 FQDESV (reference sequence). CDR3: CASSSRNAATYDYGYTF. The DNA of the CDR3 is TGTGCCAGCAGCTCACGGAACGCCGCGACCTATGACTATGGCTACACCTTC.

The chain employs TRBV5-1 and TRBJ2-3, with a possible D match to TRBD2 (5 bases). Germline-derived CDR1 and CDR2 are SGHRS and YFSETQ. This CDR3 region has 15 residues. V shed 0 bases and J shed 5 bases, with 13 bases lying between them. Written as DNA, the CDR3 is TGCGCCAGCAGCTTGGGTGGACCCGAGGGAGATACGCAGTATTTT. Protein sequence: CASSLGGPEGDTQYF.